Described below is a single T cell receptor beta chain sequence and its context. What it binds is unknown. TCR beta from blood CD8+ and CD4+ T cells was sequenced. Isolation of CD8+ and CD4+ T cells was performed negatively, whereas enrichment of TEMRA cells was done by FACS. V lost 3 bases and J 3 bases, leaving 10 bases between the germline ends. In germline, CDR1 is SEHNR, CDR2 FQNEAQ (reference sequence). CDR3 length: 14 amino acids. Random hexamers were used to reverse transcribe the RNA input (about 0.45 to 1 ug). The immunoSEQ assay covered 54 Vbeta and 13 Jbeta segments for CDR3. TCRdb fed the immunoSEQ multiplex PCR reads into MiXCR, producing one record per CDR3 protein. Here the sample spans roughly 200,000 distinct CDR3 sequences, approximately 95% being singletons. These data originate in a study of CD8 T cells in Susac syndrome. Findings and limits, study-wide: As the study acknowledged, the number of individuals in its TCR sequencing and HLA analysis was relatively small.

Sequences were obtained from CD4+ T cells from PBMCs. This clonotype was sampled from a human donor with multiple sclerosis. This chain uses TRBV7-9 with TRBJ2-3, with D possibly being TRBD2 (6 bases). The CDR3 sequence is CASSFTSKTDTQYF. As DNA, the CDR3 is TGTGCCAGCAGCTTCACTAGCAAAACAGATACGCAGTATTTT.